Each of the 24 T cell receptor beta chains below was sequenced from the same sample in a study of graft-versus-host responses after intestinal transplantation. No antigen has been assigned to these receptors. This table comes from immunoSEQ multiplex PCR, and its TCRdb copy is limited to in-frame clones, with some not included. This sample carries roughly 30,000 clones, around 83% of them seen once, and the ten largest clones take around 20%. Sample: unstimulated CD8+ T cells sorted from spleen or lymph node cells, taken before intestinal transplant. These receptors were collected from a human donor who received an intestinal transplant.

The V gene is TRBV15, the J gene TRBJ2-5; 8 positions match TRBD2. From germline, CDR1 is LNHNV and CDR2 YYDKDF (reference sequence). This CDR3 comprises 13 residues. V lost 8 bases and J lost 4; bases outside the gene matches: 6. CDR3 in DNA: TGTGCCACCCGGCGGGGGGAAGGAGAGACCCAGTACTTC. It specifies CATRRGEGETQYF. The full variable domain, its missing parts supplied by reference TRBV15 and TRBJ2-5, is DAMVIQNPRYQVTQFGKPVTLSCSQTLNHNVMYWYQQKSSQAPKLLFHYYDKDFNNEADTPDNFQSRRPNTSFCFLDIRSPGLGDTAMYLCATRRGEGETQYFGPGTRLLVL.

The table lists this clone with a count of one. The V gene is TRBV2, the J gene TRBJ1-6; 9 bases line up with TRBD1. Germline V CDR1 and CDR2: SNHLY, FYNNEI. V gave up 3 bases and J gave up 3 bases; unmatched junction bases: 3. This CDR3 spans 16 amino acids. CDR3 coding DNA: TGTGCCAGCAGTGACGACAGGGGGTTCTATAATTCACCCCTCCACTTT. As protein: CASSDDRGFYNSPLHF. The full variable domain, its missing parts supplied by reference TRBV2 and TRBJ1-6, is EPEVTQTPSHQVTQMGQEVILRCVPISNHLYFYWYRQILGQKVEFLVSFYNNEISEKSEIFDDQFSVERPDGSNFTLKIRSTKLEDSAMYFCASSDDRGFYNSPLHFGNGTRLTVT.

CDR3 nucleotides: TGCGCCAGCAGCTTACGGACTAGCGGGGGGCATTCCTACAATGAGCAGTTCTTC. Amino acids: CASSLRTSGGHSYNEQFF. The V gene is TRBV5-1, the J gene TRBJ2-1; 14 bases map to TRBD2. In germline, CDR1 is SGHRS, CDR2 YFSETQ. The V and J ends lost 2 bases and 1 base, in that order; junction bases with no gene match: 5. The CDR3 runs to 18 residues.

This clone is a singleton in its sample. The DNA of the CDR3 is TGTGCCAGCAGCGTCCTGGCAGGTCCCCCAGCGCAGTATTTT. Amino acid sequence: CASSVLAGPPAQYF. The chain links TRBV9 to TRBJ2-3; D uncertain. The CDR3 is 14 residues long. V was trimmed by 2 bases and J by 10 bases, leaving 17 bases between them. Germline V gene lookup returns CDR1 SGDLS and CDR2 YYNGEE.

The rearrangement uses TRBV27 and TRBJ2-6; TRBD2 is a possible D gene (6 bases). V lost 7 bases, J lost 0 bases, and 16 bases lay in between. Germline CDR1 is MNHEY and CDR2 is SMNVEV (reference sequence). The CDR3 has 17 residues. The CDR3 DNA reads TGTGCCAGCAAGAGGTTCGGGGGTCTCTCTGGGGCCAACGTCCTGACTTTC. It codes for CASKRFGGLSGANVLTF.

V is TRBV10-3 and J is TRBJ2-2; D might be TRBD1 (6 bases). V lost 5 bases and J lost 6, with 13 bases in between. The CDR3 runs to 14 residues. Looked up from germline, CDR1 is ENHRY and CDR2 is SYGVKD. As DNA, the CDR3 is TGTGCCATCAGTTTTTCGGACAGAGCCGGGGAGCTGTTTTTT. This encodes CAISFSDRAGELFF.

The V gene is TRBV4-2, the J gene TRBJ2-2, with D perhaps TRBD2 (5 bases). CDR1 and CDR2 from the germline V gene are LGHNA and YNFKEQ. The CDR3 is made up of 19 amino acids. V lost 3 bases to trimming and J lost 7 bases, with 27 bases between them. CDR3 bases: TGTGCCAGCAGCCAGACACTCCGGGGTCGGGCCGGCGGCGGCGGGGAGCTGTTTTTT. Translated, it gives CASSQTLRGRAGGGGELFF.

This clone appeared a single time. The chain couples TRBV6-5 to TRBJ1-1; 7 positions match TRBD1. V lost 4 bases and J lost 4; bases outside the gene matches: 6. Germline CDR1 MNHEY, CDR2 SVGAGI. This CDR3 spans 14 amino acids. The DNA for the CDR3 is TGTGCCAGCAGTTCGCCGGGACAGAGCACTGAAGCTTTCTTT. It translates to CASSSPGQSTEAFF.

The V and J genes are TRBV6-1 and TRBJ2-3; TRBD2 agrees at 10 bases. The CDR3 sequence is 17 residues long. Germline lookup yields CDR1 MNHNS and CDR2 SASEGT. Losses at the gene ends were 2 bases for V and 1 base for J; bases not matched to a gene: 6. In DNA, the CDR3 is TGTGCCAGCAGTGAATTGAGGCTAGCGGGGGGCACAGATACGCAGTATTTT. It encodes CASSELRLAGGTDTQYF.

This clone was detected a few times. The chain has TRBV5-4 and TRBJ2-2; 7 bases are shared with TRBD2. The CDR3 sequence is 16 residues long. Germline assignment: CDR1 SGHNT and CDR2 YYREEE (reference sequence). V was pared by 0 bases and J by 4 bases, with 6 bases of the junction left unmatched. In DNA, the CDR3 is TGTGCCAGCAGCTTGGGGAGCGGGGCGGGCACCGGGGAGCTGTTTTTT. This encodes CASSLGSGAGTGELFF.

The chain's CDR3 is CASSPGAGNVGELFF. CDR3 nucleotides: TGTGCCAGCAGCCCAGGGGCAGGGAATGTCGGGGAGCTGTTTTTT. V gene TRBV11-3 combines with J gene TRBJ2-2, with D possibly matching TRBD1 (6 bases). Deletions cut 5 bases from V and 7 bases from J, with 17 bases between. CDR3 size: 15 residues. CDR1 is SGHNT and CDR2 is YENEEA in the germline V gene.

This chain joins TRBV28 and TRBJ2-7; D remains ambiguous. CDR3 length: 14 residues. The germline CDR1 and CDR2 sequences are MDHEN and SYDVKM. Trimming left V 6 bases short and J 2 bases short, with 14 bases between. Here the CDR3 reads CASRINENAYEQYF. CDR3 DNA: TGTGCCAGCAGGATTAATGAGAATGCCTACGAGCAGTACTTC.

The chain employs TRBV7-6 and TRBJ2-3, with D tentatively TRBD2 (5 bases). V was clipped by 5 bases and J by 0 bases, with 9 bases between them. Germline V lookup: CDR1 SGHVS, CDR2 FNYEAQ. The CDR3 consists of 14 residues. The CDR3 region is CASSPEGSTDTQYF. CDR3 coding DNA: TGTGCCAGCAGCCCCGAGGGAAGCACAGATACGCAGTATTTT.

This chain uses TRBV27 with TRBJ2-7, with TRBD1 matching 7 bases. Germline values: CDR1 MNHEY, CDR2 SMNVEV (reference sequence). V dropped 6 bases and J dropped 3; count of bases not matched to a gene: 11. There are 15 residues in the CDR3. In DNA, the CDR3 is TGTGCCAGCAGCCCCGACAGGGCGACCCTCTACGAGCAGTACTTC. It yields the protein CASSPDRATLYEQYF.

The genes are TRBV11-1 and TRBJ2-5; D gene uncertain. The CDR3 has 11 amino acids. The V gene lost 4 bases and the J gene lost 9 bases, with 9 bases spanning the gap. From germline, CDR1 is SGHAT and CDR2 FQDESV (reference sequence). CDR3 DNA: TGTGCCAGCAGCTATCGAACGGCCCAGTACTTC. This encodes CASSYRTAQYF.

The CDR3 here is CASSQEWSTYSNQPQHF. Written as DNA, the CDR3 is TGTGCCAGCAGCCAAGAGTGGAGCACCTATAGCAATCAGCCCCAGCATTTT. J is TRBJ1-5 and V is TRBV4-2; D is undetermined. CDR1 is LGHNA, CDR2 YNFKEQ, per germline. V lost 0 bases to trimming and J lost 0 bases, with 12 bases between them. The CDR3 runs 17 residues.

The chain links TRBV4-1 to TRBJ1-4; D might be TRBD1 (5 bases). Between the trimmed V and J ends, which lost 0 bases and 0 bases, there was a span of 11 bases. Germline V gene lookup returns CDR1 MGHRA and CDR2 YSYEKL. The CDR3 consists of 17 residues. The DNA for the CDR3 is TGCGCCAGCAGCCAAGAGGGGTGGGGCGCAACTAATGAAAAACTGTTTTTT. As protein: CASSQEGWGATNEKLFF.

The V gene is TRBV14, the J gene TRBJ2-1, with TRBD2 matching 11 bases. CDR3 size: 16 residues. The germline V gene has CDR1 SGHDN and CDR2 FVKESK. Losses at the gene ends were 0 bases for V and 8 bases for J; bases not matched to a gene: 6. The CDR3, as DNA: TGTGCCAGCAGCCAAGAGGTAGCGGGAGGGGTGGATGAGCAGTTCTTC. Translated: CASSQEVAGGVDEQFF.

This clone turned up a few times. The chain couples TRBV4-1 to TRBJ2-7; 14 bases are shared with TRBD2. CDR3 size: 19 residues. V lost 4 bases to trimming and J lost 4 bases; unmatched junction nucleotides: 15. Germline CDR1 MGHRA, CDR2 YSYEKL. The CDR3 is CASSPSGTSGSPSPYEQYF. CDR3 sequence (DNA): TGCGCCAGCAGCCCATCCGGGACTAGCGGGAGTCCGTCTCCATACGAGCAGTACTTC.

This rearrangement joins TRBV19 to TRBJ1-5; unclear D gene. In germline, CDR1 is LNHDA, CDR2 SQIVND (reference sequence). The CDR3 totals 14 residues. Trimming took 1 base from V and 6 from J, leaving 10 bases between them. The chain's CDR3 is CASSIAPEGQPQHF. CDR3 coding DNA: TGTGCCAGTAGTATAGCGCCCGAGGGTCAGCCCCAGCATTTT.

The count of this clone is one. The chain recombines TRBV28 with TRBJ2-7; D ambiguous. CDR3 length: 12 amino acids. V lost 6 bases and J 4 bases, leaving 10 bases between the germline ends. The V gene's germline CDR1 is MDHEN and CDR2 SYDVKM. CDR3 nucleotides: TGTGCCAGCAGCTCCCCCCCTTACGAGCAGTACTTC. Encoded protein: CASSSPPYEQYF. Combining the CDR3 with reference TRBV28 and TRBJ2-7 gives the whole variable domain DVKVTQSSRYLVKRTGEKVFLECVQDMDHENMFWYRQDPGLGLRLIYFSYDVKMKEKGDIPEGYSVSREKKERFSLILESASTNQTSMYLCASSSPPYEQYFGPGTRLTVT.

The chain uses TRBV4-2 and TRBJ1-3; tentative D call: TRBD1 (6 bases). Germline lookup yields CDR1 LGHNA and CDR2 YNFKEQ. V lost 0 bases and J 3 bases, leaving 18 bases between the germline ends. This CDR3 has 18 residues. This CDR3 is CASSQDNTGGLVGNTIYF. The CDR3 region has the DNA TGTGCCAGCAGCCAAGATAACACCGGGGGGCTCGTTGGAAACACCATATATTTT.

The V and J genes are TRBV4-2 and TRBJ2-1; 8 bases map to TRBD1. The CDR3 has 15 amino acids. Losses at the gene ends were 4 bases for V and 2 bases for J; bases not matched to a gene: 4. Germline lookup yields CDR1 LGHNA and CDR2 YNFKEQ. The chain's CDR3 is CASSLDRGAYNEQFF. DNA for the CDR3: TGTGCCAGCAGCCTCGACAGGGGCGCCTACAATGAGCAGTTCTTC.

V and J are TRBV28 and TRBJ1-5; unclear D gene. The CDR3 is 12 amino acids. Germline CDR1 reads MDHEN; CDR2 reads SYDVKM. Trimming cost V 3 bases and J 6 bases, with 6 bases left between them. CDR3 residues: CASSFLAQPQHF. CDR3 bases: TGTGCCAGCAGTTTCTTGGCTCAGCCCCAGCATTTT. The full variable domain, rest sourced from reference TRBV28 and TRBJ1-5, is DVKVTQSSRYLVKRTGEKVFLECVQDMDHENMFWYRQDPGLGLRLIYFSYDVKMKEKGDIPEGYSVSREKKERFSLILESASTNQTSMYLCASSFLAQPQHFGDGTRLSIL.